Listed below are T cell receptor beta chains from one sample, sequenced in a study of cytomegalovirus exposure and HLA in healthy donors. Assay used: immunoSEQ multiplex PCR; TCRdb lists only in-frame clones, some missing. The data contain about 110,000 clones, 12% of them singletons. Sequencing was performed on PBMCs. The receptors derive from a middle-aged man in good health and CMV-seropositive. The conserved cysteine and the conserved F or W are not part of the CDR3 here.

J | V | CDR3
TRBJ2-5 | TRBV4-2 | ASSQALAGGGETQY
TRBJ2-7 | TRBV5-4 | ASSPGGTSGSYEQY
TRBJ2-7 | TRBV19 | ASSISAGGEYEQY
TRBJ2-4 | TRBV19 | VSIGPRECIQY
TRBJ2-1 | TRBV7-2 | ASSIPLLDEQF
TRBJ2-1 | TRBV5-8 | ASSRLTSPSSYNEQF
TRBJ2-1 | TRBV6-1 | ASSEASYNEQF
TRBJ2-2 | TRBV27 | ASSYGPAGELF
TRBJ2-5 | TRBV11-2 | ASSLDVAQETQY
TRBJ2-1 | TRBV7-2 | ASSPTSGRIWDEQF
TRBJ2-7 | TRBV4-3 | ASSMGDSTPYEQY
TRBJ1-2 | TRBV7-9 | ASSSAGTDYGYT
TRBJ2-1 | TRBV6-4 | ASSDWGGESSYNEQF
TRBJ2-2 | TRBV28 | ASSLSPGSLTGELF
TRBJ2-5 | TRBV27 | ASSLSGRLAGGSRRTQY
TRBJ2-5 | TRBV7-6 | ASSARTSGRGAETQY
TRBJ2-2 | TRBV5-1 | ASSELLAGGHTGELF
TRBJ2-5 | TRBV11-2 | ASSFAGGETQY
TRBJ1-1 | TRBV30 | AWSVQGASEAF
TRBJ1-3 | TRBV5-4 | ASSLSVSGNTIY
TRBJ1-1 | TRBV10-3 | AIRSLQGADTEAF
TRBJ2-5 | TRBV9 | ASSAGLGTSGRPGETQY
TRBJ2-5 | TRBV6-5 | ASSFLGGSQETQY
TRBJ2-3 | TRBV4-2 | ASSQGSGRGRTDTQY
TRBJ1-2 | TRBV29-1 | SAGGGSP
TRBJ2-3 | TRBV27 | ASSFVLASTDTQY
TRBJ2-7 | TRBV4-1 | ASSRAGYASSYEQY
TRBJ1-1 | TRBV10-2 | ASSESTTGGTEAF
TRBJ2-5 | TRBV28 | ASIGSLEETQY
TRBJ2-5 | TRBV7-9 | ASSLGSGLAGGETQY
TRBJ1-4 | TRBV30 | AWSNRGSVGEKLF
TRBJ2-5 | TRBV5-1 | ASSLSQGLRGTQY
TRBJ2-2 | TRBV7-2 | ASSSGTSGTGELF
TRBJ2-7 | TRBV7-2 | ASSSQGLSYEQY
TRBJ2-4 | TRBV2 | ASSADTPNIQY
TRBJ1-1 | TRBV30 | AWAPRQDTEAF
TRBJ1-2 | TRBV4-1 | ASSQDPTSYGYT
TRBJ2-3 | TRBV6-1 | ASSERIAAWTDTQY
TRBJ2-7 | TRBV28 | ASSGTGVGEQY
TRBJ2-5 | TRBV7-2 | ASSLWAGLQETQY
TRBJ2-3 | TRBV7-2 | ASSLVGDTQY
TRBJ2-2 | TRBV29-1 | SARASGDSGELF
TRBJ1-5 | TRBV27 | ASSLGTGGNQPQH
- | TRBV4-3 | ASSQPGGYEQY
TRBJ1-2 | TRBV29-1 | SVPTDKGLGYT
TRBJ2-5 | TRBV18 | ASSPPGTGSSTQY
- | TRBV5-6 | ASSLGGSSYEQY
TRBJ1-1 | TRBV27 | ASSLQGASTKAF
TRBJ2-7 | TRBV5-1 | ATSPRGSTSSYEQY
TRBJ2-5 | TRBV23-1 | ASSPPGLDWETQY
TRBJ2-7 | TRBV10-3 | AISESRGLAGVWEQY
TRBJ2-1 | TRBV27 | ASTSLTGNREQF
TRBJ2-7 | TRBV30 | AWGWGQGYEQY